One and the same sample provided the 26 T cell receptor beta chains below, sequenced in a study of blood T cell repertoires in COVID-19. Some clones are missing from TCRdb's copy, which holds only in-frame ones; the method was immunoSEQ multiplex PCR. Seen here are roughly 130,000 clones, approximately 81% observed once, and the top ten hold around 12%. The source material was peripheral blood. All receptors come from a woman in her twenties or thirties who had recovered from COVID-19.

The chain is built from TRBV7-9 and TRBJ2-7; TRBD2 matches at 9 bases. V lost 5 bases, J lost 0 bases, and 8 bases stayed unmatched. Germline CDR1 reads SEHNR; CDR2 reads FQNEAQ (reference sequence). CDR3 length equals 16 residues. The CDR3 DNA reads TGTGCCAGCAGCGAATTCAGACTAGCGGACTCCTACGAGCAGTACTTC. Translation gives CASSEFRLADSYEQYF.

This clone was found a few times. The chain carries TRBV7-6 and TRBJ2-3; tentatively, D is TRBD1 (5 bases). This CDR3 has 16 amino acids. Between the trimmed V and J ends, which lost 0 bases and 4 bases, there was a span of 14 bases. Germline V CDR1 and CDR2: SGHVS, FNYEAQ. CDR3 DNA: TGTGCCAGCAGCTTAGCGGGCTACATACAGGCAGATACGCAGTATTTT. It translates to CASSLAGYIQADTQYF.

The CDR3 region is CASSVVSEDVDTQYF. Written as DNA, the CDR3 is TGTGCCAGCAGCGTAGTGAGTGAGGATGTTGATACGCAGTATTTT. The chain links TRBV9 to TRBJ2-3; no clear D. Germline CDR1 and CDR2: SGDLS and YYNGEE. Trimming stripped 0 bases from V and 6 bases from J, with 14 bases between. CDR3 length equals 15 residues.

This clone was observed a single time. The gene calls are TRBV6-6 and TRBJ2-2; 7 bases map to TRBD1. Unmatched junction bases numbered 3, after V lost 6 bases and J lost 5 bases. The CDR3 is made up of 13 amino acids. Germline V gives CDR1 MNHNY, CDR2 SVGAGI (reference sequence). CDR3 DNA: TGTGCCAGCAGGGACAGGACGACCGGGGAGCTGTTTTTT. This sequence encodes CASRDRTTGELFF.

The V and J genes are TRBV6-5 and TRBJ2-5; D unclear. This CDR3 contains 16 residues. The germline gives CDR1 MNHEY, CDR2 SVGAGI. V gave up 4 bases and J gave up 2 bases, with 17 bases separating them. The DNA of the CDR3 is TGTGCCAGCAGTTCTCCAATTAAGGCGGCGCAAGAGACCCAGTACTTC. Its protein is CASSSPIKAAQETQYF.

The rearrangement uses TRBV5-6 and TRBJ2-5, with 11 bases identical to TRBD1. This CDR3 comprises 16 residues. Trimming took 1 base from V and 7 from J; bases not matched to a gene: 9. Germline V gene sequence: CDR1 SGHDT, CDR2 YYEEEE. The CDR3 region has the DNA TGTGCCAGCAGCTTGATTCGGACAGGGGGCGTCCGGACCCAGTACTTC. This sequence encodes CASSLIRTGGVRTQYF.

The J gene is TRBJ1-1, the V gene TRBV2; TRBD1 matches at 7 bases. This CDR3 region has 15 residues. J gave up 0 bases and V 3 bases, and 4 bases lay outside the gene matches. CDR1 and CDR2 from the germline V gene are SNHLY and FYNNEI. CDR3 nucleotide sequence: TGTGCCAGCAGTGATTCGGGGACAGTGAACACTGAAGCTTTCTTT. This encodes CASSDSGTVNTEAFF.

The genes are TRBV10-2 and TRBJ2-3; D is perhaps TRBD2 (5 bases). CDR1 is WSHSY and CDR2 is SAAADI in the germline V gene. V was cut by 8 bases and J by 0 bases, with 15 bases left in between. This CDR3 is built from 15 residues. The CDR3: CASSEGGRSTDTQYF. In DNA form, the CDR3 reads TGCGCCAGCTCCGAAGGTGGGAGAAGCACAGATACGCAGTATTTT.

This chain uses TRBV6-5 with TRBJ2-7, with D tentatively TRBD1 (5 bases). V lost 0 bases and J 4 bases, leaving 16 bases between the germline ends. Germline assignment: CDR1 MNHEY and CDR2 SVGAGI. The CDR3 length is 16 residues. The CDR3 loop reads CASSYSSGHVRYEQYF. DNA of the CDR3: TGTGCCAGCAGTTACTCCTCAGGACACGTCAGGTACGAGCAGTACTTC.

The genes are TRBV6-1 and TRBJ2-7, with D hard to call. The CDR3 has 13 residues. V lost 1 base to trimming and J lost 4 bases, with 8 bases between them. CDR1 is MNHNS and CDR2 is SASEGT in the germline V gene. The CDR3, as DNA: TGTGCCAGCAGTGAAGGCCCAGAATACGAGCAGTACTTC. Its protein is CASSEGPEYEQYF.

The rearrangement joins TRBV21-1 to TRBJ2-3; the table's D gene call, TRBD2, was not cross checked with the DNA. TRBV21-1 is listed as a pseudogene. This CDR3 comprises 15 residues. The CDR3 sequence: CASSKEAGCEDTQYF. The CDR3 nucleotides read TGTGCCAGCAGCAAAGAGGCCGGGTGTGAAGATACGCAGTATTTT.

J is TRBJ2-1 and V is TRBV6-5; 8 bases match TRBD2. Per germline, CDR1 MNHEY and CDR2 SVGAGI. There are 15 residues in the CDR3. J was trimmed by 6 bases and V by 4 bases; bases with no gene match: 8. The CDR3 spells CASSSGLEFGNEQFF. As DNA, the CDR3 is TGTGCCAGCAGTTCGGGACTAGAGTTTGGCAATGAGCAGTTCTTC.

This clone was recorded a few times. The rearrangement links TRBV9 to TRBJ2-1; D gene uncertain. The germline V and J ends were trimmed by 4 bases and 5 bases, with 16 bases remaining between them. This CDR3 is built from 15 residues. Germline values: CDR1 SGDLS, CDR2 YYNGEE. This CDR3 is CASSPTTIPNNEQFF. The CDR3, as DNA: TGTGCCAGCAGCCCAACCACTATACCAAACAATGAGCAGTTCTTC.

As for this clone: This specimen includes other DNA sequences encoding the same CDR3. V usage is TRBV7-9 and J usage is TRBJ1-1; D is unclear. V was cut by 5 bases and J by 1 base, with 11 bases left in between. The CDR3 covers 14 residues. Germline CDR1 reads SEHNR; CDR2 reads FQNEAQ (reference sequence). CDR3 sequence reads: CASSLMGQNTEAFF. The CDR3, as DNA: TGTGCCAGCAGCCTCATGGGCCAGAACACTGAAGCTTTCTTT.

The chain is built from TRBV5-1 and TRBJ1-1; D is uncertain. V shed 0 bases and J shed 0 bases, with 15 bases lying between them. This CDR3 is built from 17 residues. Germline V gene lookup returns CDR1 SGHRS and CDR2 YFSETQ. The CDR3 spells CASSLEPSNIMNTEAFF. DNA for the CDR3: TGCGCCAGCAGCTTGGAACCCTCGAACATCATGAACACTGAAGCTTTCTTT.

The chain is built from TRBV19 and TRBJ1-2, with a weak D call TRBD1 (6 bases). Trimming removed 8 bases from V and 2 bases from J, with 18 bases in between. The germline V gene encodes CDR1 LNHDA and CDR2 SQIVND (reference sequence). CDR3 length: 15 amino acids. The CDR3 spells CASCHLYQGNYGYTF. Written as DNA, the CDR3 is TGTGCCAGTTGCCATCTATATCAGGGGAACTATGGCTACACCTTC.

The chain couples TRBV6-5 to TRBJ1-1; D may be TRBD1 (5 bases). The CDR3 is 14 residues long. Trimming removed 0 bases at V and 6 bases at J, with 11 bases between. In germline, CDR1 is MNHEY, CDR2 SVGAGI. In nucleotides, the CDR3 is TGTGCCAGCAGTTACTCTCAGGGCAGGTCTGAAGCTTTCTTT. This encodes CASSYSQGRSEAFF.

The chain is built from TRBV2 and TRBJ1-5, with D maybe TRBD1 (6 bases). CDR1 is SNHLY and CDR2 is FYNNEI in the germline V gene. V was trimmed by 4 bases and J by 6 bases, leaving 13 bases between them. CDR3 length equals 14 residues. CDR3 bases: TGTGCCAGCAGTGCGGGGGGCGCGGGTCAGCCCCAGCATTTT. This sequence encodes CASSAGGAGQPQHF.

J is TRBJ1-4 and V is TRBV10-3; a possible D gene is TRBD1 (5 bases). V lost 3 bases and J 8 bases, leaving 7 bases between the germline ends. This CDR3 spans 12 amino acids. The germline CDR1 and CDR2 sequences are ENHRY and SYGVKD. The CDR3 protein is CAISDGGEKLFF. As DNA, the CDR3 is TGTGCCATCAGTGACGGGGGAGAAAAACTGTTTTTT.

The CDR3 loop reads CASSQAVLSGPRGKNIQYF. The CDR3 nucleotides are TGTGCCAGCAGCCAAGCCGTGCTTAGCGGCCCCCGGGGCAAAAACATTCAGTACTTC. The chain couples TRBV3-1 (or the pseudogene TRBV3-2) to TRBJ2-4, with a weak D call TRBD2 (6 bases). Trimming pared 1 base from V and 3 bases from J, leaving 22 bases between. The germline CDR1 and CDR2 sequences are LGHDT and YNNKEL (reference sequence). The CDR3 totals 19 residues.

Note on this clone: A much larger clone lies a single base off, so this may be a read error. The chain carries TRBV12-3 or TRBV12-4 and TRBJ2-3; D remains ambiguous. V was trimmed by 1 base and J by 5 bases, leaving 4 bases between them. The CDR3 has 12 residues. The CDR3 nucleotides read TGTGCCAGCAGTTTAGGGCAAGATACGCAGTATTTT. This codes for CASSLGQDTQYF.

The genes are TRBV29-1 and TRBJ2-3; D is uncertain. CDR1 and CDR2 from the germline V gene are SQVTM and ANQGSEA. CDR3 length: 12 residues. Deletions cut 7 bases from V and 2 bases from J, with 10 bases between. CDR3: CSARVYTDTQYF. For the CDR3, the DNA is TGCAGCGCCCGGGTCTACACAGATACGCAGTATTTT.

CDR3: CASSVGTSGSNEQFF. The CDR3 region has the DNA TGTGCCAGCAGCGTCGGGACTAGCGGATCCAATGAGCAGTTCTTC. V is TRBV9 and J is TRBJ2-1; 11 bases are a match to TRBD2. Germline CDR1 is SGDLS and CDR2 is YYNGEE. V lost 2 bases and J lost 6; bases outside the gene matches: 4. The CDR3 is 15 residues long.

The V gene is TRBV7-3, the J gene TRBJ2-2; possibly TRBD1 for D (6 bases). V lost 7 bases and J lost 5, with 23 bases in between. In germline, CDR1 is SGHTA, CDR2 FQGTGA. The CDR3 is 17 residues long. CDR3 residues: CASTPRGRDTGTGELFF. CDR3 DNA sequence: TGTGCCAGCACCCCGCGAGGCCGGGACACCGGGACCGGGGAGCTGTTTTTT.

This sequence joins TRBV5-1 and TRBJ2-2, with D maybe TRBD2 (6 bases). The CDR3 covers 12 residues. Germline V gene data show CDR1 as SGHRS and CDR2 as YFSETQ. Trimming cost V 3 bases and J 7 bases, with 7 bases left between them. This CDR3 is CASSYGGGELFF. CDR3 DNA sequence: TGCGCCAGCAGCTACGGGGGCGGGGAGCTGTTTTTT.

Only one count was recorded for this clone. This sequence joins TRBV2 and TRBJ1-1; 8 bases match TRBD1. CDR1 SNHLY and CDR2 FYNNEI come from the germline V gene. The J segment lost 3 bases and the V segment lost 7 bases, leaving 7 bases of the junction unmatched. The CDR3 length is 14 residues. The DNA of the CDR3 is TGTGCCAGCAATTTACAGGGGGGAGACACTGAAGCTTTCTTT. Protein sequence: CASNLQGGDTEAFF.